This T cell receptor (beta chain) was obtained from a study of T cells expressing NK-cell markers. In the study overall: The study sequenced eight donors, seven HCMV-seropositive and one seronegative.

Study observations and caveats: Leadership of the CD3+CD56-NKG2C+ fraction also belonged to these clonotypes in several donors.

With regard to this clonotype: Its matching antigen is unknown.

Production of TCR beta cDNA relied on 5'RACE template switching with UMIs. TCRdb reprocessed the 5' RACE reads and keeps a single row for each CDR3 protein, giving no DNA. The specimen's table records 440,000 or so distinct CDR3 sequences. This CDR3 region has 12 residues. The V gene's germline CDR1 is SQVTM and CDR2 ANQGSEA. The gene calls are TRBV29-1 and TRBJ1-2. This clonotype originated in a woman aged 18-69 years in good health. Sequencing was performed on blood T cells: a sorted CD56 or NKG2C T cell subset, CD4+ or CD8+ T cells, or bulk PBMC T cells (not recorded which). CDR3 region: CKATEGLGGYTF. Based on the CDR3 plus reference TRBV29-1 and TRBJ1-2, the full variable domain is SAVISQKPSRDICQRGTSLTIQCQVDSQVTMMFWYRQQPGQSLTLIATANQGSEATYESGFVIDKFPISRPNLTFSTLTVSNMSPEDSSIYLCKATEGLGGYTFGSGTRLTVV.